The sequence of this TCR beta chain was determined in a study of Ad26.COV2.S vaccination and SARS-CoV-2 variants. Treatment reported: about 20 received Ad26.COV2.S at low or high dose, single or two shots; about 5 received placebo; per-sample allocation not given. Sampling was done on day 63 after the first vaccine or placebo injection. The assay was immunoSEQ multiplex PCR, and TCRdb's table has in-frame clones only and misses some. The sample records some 320,000 clones, 86% being singletons. This specimen was peripheral blood, taken in a trial of Ad26.COV2.S vaccine versus placebo. The TCR sequence derives from a person between 18 and 65 years old who received the Ad26.COV2.S COVID-19 vaccine or a placebo.

The CDR3 reads CASSKALKGGVNATNEKLFF. Written as DNA, the CDR3 is TGTGCCAGCAGCAAAGCTCTCAAAGGGGGGGTAAATGCAACTAATGAAAAACTGTTTTTT. The chain combines TRBV21-1 with TRBJ1-4. TRBV21-1 has pseudogene status. The CDR3 totals 20 residues.